The rows below give T cell receptor beta chains drawn from one sample of a study of blood T cell repertoires in COVID-19. Libraries were prepared by immunoSEQ multiplex PCR; TCRdb keeps only in-frame clonotypes and omits some of them. The sample lists about 270,000 clones, around four fifths occurring once. Sequenced: peripheral blood. The receptor source for this set is a woman between 45 and 65 years old with active or convalescent COVID-19. Each CDR3 is given with its conserved first and last residue. D genes are given only for firm matches. The size entry is marked missing in some rows and otherwise reads once, few, many or a size class.

d_call	v_call	clone_size	j_call	cdr3_nt	cdr3_aa
-	TRBV19	-	TRBJ1-1	TGTGCCAGTAGCAGTAGCATGAACACTGAAGCTTTCTTT	CASSSSMNTEAFF
-	TRBV5-4	-	TRBJ1-1	TGTGCCAGCAGCACCCTTGACGGCGGTGGTATGAACACTGAAGCTTTCTTT	CASSTLDGGGMNTEAFF
TRBD1	TRBV4-1	-	TRBJ1-1	TGCGCCAGCCGCTCGACAGGGAGCACTGAAGCTTTCTTT	CASRSTGSTEAFF
-	TRBV5-6	-	TRBJ1-1	TGTGCCAGCAGCTACCTAGGTTACACTGAAGCTTTCTTT	CASSYLGYTEAFF
-	TRBV9	-	TRBJ1-6	TGTGCCAGCAGCGTAAGCGGCTTGGATAATTCACCCCTCCACTTT	CASSVSGLDNSPLHF
-	TRBV27	-	TRBJ1-1	TGTGCCAGCAGTTTATGGGGTAGGGGCACTGAAGCTTTCTTT	CASSLWGRGTEAFF
-	TRBV18	-	TRBJ2-7	TGTGCCAGCTCACGGGGGGACCGGGGAACTTACGAGCAGTACTTC	CASSRGDRGTYEQYF
-	TRBV10-2	many	TRBJ2-5	TGCGCCAGCAGTAAAGGTCAGGGGACGACCCAGTACTTC	CASSKGQGTTQYF
-	TRBV28	once	TRBJ2-3	TGTGCCAGCAGTATCCCTAACTATAGCACAGATACGCAGTATTTT	CASSIPNYSTDTQYF
TRBD1	TRBV28	-	TRBJ1-4	TGTGCCAGCAGTCCCTCCGGGACAGGGGCGAATGAAAAACTGTTTTTT	CASSPSGTGANEKLFF
-	TRBV18	-	TRBJ2-3	TGTGCCAGCTCACCGAACAGTCCCACAGATACGCAGTATTTT	CASSPNSPTDTQYF
-	TRBV5-5	-	TRBJ1-1	TGTGCCAGCAGCTGGGCAGGGCAGGGTGAAGCTTTCTTT	CASSWAGQGEAFF
-	TRBV24-1	-	TRBJ1-4	TGTGCCACCAGTGATCCCCTTAATGAAAAACTGTTTTTT	CATSDPLNEKLFF
TRBD1	TRBV28	-	TRBJ1-4	TGTGCCAGCAGTTTTTGGGGACAGGGGGCGCCCAATGAAAAACTGTTTTTT	CASSFWGQGAPNEKLFF
TRBD1	TRBV27	-	TRBJ1-2	TGTGCCAGCAGCACGGGACAGGGCAATTATGGCTACACCTTC	CASSTGQGNYGYTF
TRBD1	TRBV7-8	once	TRBJ2-3	TGTGCCAGCAGTCTCAGGGACAGGGGGGGAAGCACAGATACGCAGTATTTT	CASSLRDRGGSTDTQYF
-	TRBV7-3	-	TRBJ2-2	TGTGCCAGCAGCCCAGGACTTTCCACCGGGGAGCTGTTTTTT	CASSPGLSTGELFF
TRBD1	TRBV29-1	-	TRBJ1-1	TGCAGCGACCAGTCGGGACAGCTGGGCACTGAAGCTTTCTTT	CSDQSGQLGTEAFF